A single sample gave rise to the 20 T cell receptor beta chains below, sequenced in a study of PD-L1 blockade in urothelial cancer. Assay: immunoSEQ multiplex PCR; the TCRdb copy retains only in-frame clones and omits some. The table records tens of thousands of clones, 70% to 90% of them present only once. The sample in question was PBMCs, obtained around atezolizumab (anti-PD-L1) treatment. These receptors were taken from a man aged 50-59 years with urothelial cancer.

This chain joins TRBV27 and TRBJ2-7, with D perhaps matching TRBD2 (5 bases). The ends were cut back, 7 bases at V and 6 bases at J, with 10 bases in the middle. Germline CDR1 MNHEY, CDR2 SMNVEV (reference sequence). This CDR3 is 11 amino acids long. The CDR3 nucleotides read TGTGCCAGCACATTTCGGGGCGAGCAGTACTTC. This sequence encodes CASTFRGEQYF.

This clone has just one count. As DNA, the CDR3 is TGTGCCAGCAGCTTGGGTGCGGGGGAGACCCAGTACTTC. Protein: CASSLGAGETQYF. The chain recombines TRBV5-6 with TRBJ2-5; tentatively, D is TRBD2 (6 bases). The V gene's germline CDR1 is SGHDT and CDR2 YYEEEE. V lost 0 bases, J lost 5 bases, and 8 bases lay in between. The CDR3 length is 13 residues.

The chain links TRBV19 to TRBJ2-2; the D gene is possibly TRBD2 (6 bases). Germline V gene data show CDR1 as LNHDA and CDR2 as SQIVND (reference sequence). Trimming removed 5 bases from V and 5 bases from J, with 12 bases in between. This CDR3 contains 14 residues. CDR3 amino acids: CASSPHGGTGELFF. The CDR3 nucleotides are TGTGCCAGTAGTCCTCATGGGGGGACCGGGGAGCTGTTTTTT. The full variable domain, rest sourced from reference TRBV19 and TRBJ2-2, is DGGITQSPKYLFRKEGQNVTLSCEQNLNHDAMYWYRQDPGQGLRLIYYSQIVNDFQKGDIAEGYSVSREKKESFPLTVTSAQKNPTAFYLCASSPHGGTGELFFGEGSRLTVL.

The CDR3 sequence: CASSSGTGTVQTQYF. The CDR3 DNA is TGTGCCAGCAGCTCCGGGACAGGGACGGTACAGACCCAGTACTTC. The J gene is TRBJ2-5, the V gene TRBV11-3; 9 positions agree with TRBD1. Germline trimming cut 4 bases from V and 6 bases from J; bases unmatched to any gene: 9. The CDR3 spans 15 residues. CDR1 is SGHNT, CDR2 YENEEA, per germline.

This chain links TRBV13 with TRBJ2-7; the match to TRBD1 covers 10 bases. This CDR3 has 14 residues. Trimming cost V 4 bases and J 0 bases; bases outside gene matches: 0. Per the germline V gene, CDR1 is PRHDT and CDR2 is FYEKMQ (reference sequence). CDR3 protein: CASSWTGGSYEQYF. The CDR3 DNA reads TGTGCCAGCAGCTGGACAGGGGGCTCCTACGAGCAGTACTTC.

The gene calls are TRBV5-1 and TRBJ2-2; D unclear. The V end was cut by 3 bases, the J end by 3 bases, with 6 bases between. Germline V CDR1 and CDR2: SGHRS, YFSETQ. The CDR3 runs to 13 residues. CDR3 amino acids: CASSWRDTGELFF. CDR3 bases: TGCGCCAGCAGCTGGAGAGACACCGGGGAGCTGTTTTTT.

The J gene is TRBJ2-7, the V gene TRBV6-1; 7 bases align to TRBD1. The CDR3 loop spans 13 amino acids. J lost 2 bases, V lost 7 bases, and 5 bases had no gene match. CDR1 is MNHNS and CDR2 is SASEGT in the germline V gene. The CDR3 DNA reads TGTGCCAGCACCCAGGGACAGACCTACGAGCAGTACTTC. The encoded protein is CASTQGQTYEQYF.

The rearrangement uses TRBV19 and TRBJ1-1, with D hard to call. Per germline, CDR1 LNHDA and CDR2 SQIVND (reference sequence). V was trimmed by 5 bases and J by 1 base, leaving 8 bases between them. The CDR3 contains 13 residues. The CDR3 sequence: CASSFGKNTEAFF. CDR3 DNA sequence: TGTGCCAGTAGTTTCGGGAAGAACACTGAAGCTTTCTTT.

The chain couples TRBV27 to TRBJ2-3; 12 bases are a match to TRBD2. The CDR3 sequence is 17 residues long. J was trimmed by 1 base and V by 5 bases; bases with no gene match: 7. Germline V gene data show CDR1 as MNHEY and CDR2 as SMNVEV (reference sequence). CDR3 sequence reads: CASSRILAGGGTDTQYF. Written as DNA, the CDR3 is TGTGCCAGCAGTAGGATACTAGCGGGAGGCGGCACAGATACGCAGTATTTT.

The chain links TRBV9 to TRBJ2-1, with TRBD2 matching over 7 bases. In germline, CDR1 is SGDLS, CDR2 YYNGEE. The CDR3 contains 17 residues. V lost 4 bases and J lost 0; bases outside the gene matches: 10. The CDR3 here is CASSFMTSTSSYNEQFF. CDR3 in DNA: TGTGCCAGCAGCTTCATGACTAGCACGAGCTCCTACAATGAGCAGTTCTTC.

The chain links TRBV7-9 to TRBJ2-7; TRBD1 aligns across 10 bases. V shed 5 bases and J 3 bases; nucleotides not matched to a gene: 4. Per germline, CDR1 SEHNR and CDR2 FQNEAQ (reference sequence). The CDR3 has 14 amino acids. The CDR3 bases are TGTGCCAGCAGCCCTCGGACAGGGGGCTACGAGCAGTACTTC. It codes for CASSPRTGGYEQYF.

This clone has just one count. The chain is built from TRBV28 and TRBJ2-1; 10 positions agree with TRBD2. The germline V gene has CDR1 MDHEN and CDR2 SYDVKM. This CDR3 has 18 residues. The trim removed 3 bases at V and 9 bases at J, leaving 17 bases unmatched. The CDR3 sequence is CASSFTLAGPSRAFEQFF. The CDR3 coding sequence is TGTGCCAGCAGTTTTACACTAGCGGGACCCTCGCGGGCTTTTGAGCAGTTCTTC.

This clone was found once. The V gene is TRBV29-1, the J gene TRBJ2-3, with 10 bases fitting TRBD2. The CDR3 is 15 amino acids. V lost 4 bases, J lost 4 bases, and 8 bases stayed unmatched. Germline V gives CDR1 SQVTM, CDR2 ANQGSEA. The CDR3 protein is CSVALAGALPDTQYF. The CDR3 DNA reads as TGCAGCGTTGCTCTAGCGGGAGCCCTTCCAGATACGCAGTATTTT.

The J gene is TRBJ1-1, the V gene TRBV6-5; D uncertain. Germline V gives CDR1 MNHEY, CDR2 SVGAGI. The CDR3 runs 12 residues. V lost 0 bases and J lost 8, with 7 bases in between. The CDR3 is CASSYSGREAFF. As DNA, the CDR3 is TGTGCCAGCAGTTACTCGGGCAGGGAAGCTTTCTTT.

For this clone: Germline and junction disagree at one end, which may indicate a read error. The CDR3 bases are TGTGCCAGCAGCTTGGAGAAGGTGGGCAAGGTCTTC. This translates into CASSLEKVGKVF. J is TRBJ2-1 and V is TRBV5-8; no clear D. CDR1 is SGHTS and CDR2 is YDEGEE in the germline V gene. The CDR3 consists of 12 residues. Full variable domain (missing parts from reference TRBV5-8 and TRBJ2-1): EAGVTQSPTHLIKTRGQQATLRCSPISGHTSVYWYQQALGLGLQFLLWYDEGEERNRGNFPPRFSGRQFPNYSSELNVNALELEDSALYLCASSLEKVGKVFGPGTRLTVL.

This sequence joins TRBV7-8 and TRBJ2-3, with D possibly TRBD2 on 5 matching bases. V shed 5 bases and J shed 4 bases, with 19 bases lying between them. Per germline, CDR1 SGHVS and CDR2 FQNEAQ. CDR3 size: 16 residues. CDR3 nucleotide sequence: TGTGCCAGCAGCCCAAACGGGGTCGCAGGCGCAGATACGCAGTATTTT. Residues: CASSPNGVAGADTQYF.

The CDR3 protein is CASTRVSNTEAFF. The CDR3, as DNA: TGTGCCAGCACCCGGGTCTCGAACACTGAAGCTTTCTTT. The chain links TRBV6-1 to TRBJ1-1; the D is unclear. CDR3 length: 13 residues. The V gene lost 7 bases and the J gene lost 1 base, with 10 bases spanning the gap. Germline lookup yields CDR1 MNHNS and CDR2 SASEGT.

The genes are TRBV29-1 and TRBJ1-6; 7 bases map to TRBD1. The CDR3 totals 14 residues. Germline loops: CDR1 SQVTM, CDR2 ANQGSEA. Trimming at V came to 4 bases and at J to 8 bases, leaving 8 bases not matched to a gene. The CDR3 DNA follows: TGCAGCGTTGGACAGGGTCGAGGGGATTCACCCCTCCACTTT. It translates to CSVGQGRGDSPLHF. The variable domain in full, with the rest retrieved from reference TRBV29-1 and TRBJ1-6, is SAVISQKPSRDICQRGTSLTIQCQVDSQVTMMFWYRQQPGQSLTLIATANQGSEATYESGFVIDKFPISRPNLTFSTLTVSNMSPEDSSIYLCSVGQGRGDSPLHFGNGTRLTVT.

V is TRBV7-6 and J is TRBJ1-5; D possibly corresponds to TRBD1 (5 bases). V was clipped by 0 bases and J by 3 bases, with 18 bases between them. From germline, CDR1 is SGHVS and CDR2 FNYEAQ. The CDR3 has 18 amino acids. In DNA form, the CDR3 reads TGTGCCAGCAGCTTAGCGTTATCAGGTGGGGGGACCAATCAGCCCCAGCATTTT. Amino acids: CASSLALSGGGTNQPQHF.

This chain uses TRBV7-9 with TRBJ2-3, with D maybe TRBD1 (5 bases). The CDR3 length is 14 residues. Trimming stripped 6 bases from V and 1 base from J, with 11 bases between. Germline values: CDR1 SEHNR, CDR2 FQNEAQ (reference sequence). Written as DNA, the CDR3 is TGTGCCAGCAGGCCCCGGACACGCACAGATACGCAGTATTTT. This translates into CASRPRTRTDTQYF.